This is a list of T cell receptor beta chains from one sample in a study of identical twins. In TCRdb, the 5' RACE reads were re-called with MiXCR into one record per CDR3 protein. The sample records about 220,000 distinct CDR3 sequences, roughly 9.4% being singletons. Sample: memory (CD45RO+) T cells sorted from blood. The receptors here all came from a woman in her late teens or twenties in good health. CDR3s include the opening cysteine and the closing phenylalanine or tryptophan. A D gene is named only where the DNA matches it firmly. Size values are once, few and many counts, or a class for expanded clones, and some rows have none.

CDR3nt: TGCAGTGCTATAGGTTCTCCGGGCGGCACAGATACGCAGTATTTT
CDR3aa: CSAIGSPGGTDTQYF
d_gene: -
j_gene: TRBJ2-3
v_gene: TRBV20-1
abundance: -

CDR3nt: TGTGCCAGCACCCTTAGGGGGGAGACCCAGTACTTC
CDR3aa: CASTLRGETQYF
d_gene: -
j_gene: TRBJ2-5
v_gene: TRBV11-2
abundance: -

CDR3nt: TGTGCCAGCAGCTTTTATCAGCTCTCCTACAATGAGCAGTTCTTC
CDR3aa: CASSFYQLSYNEQFF
d_gene: -
j_gene: TRBJ2-1
v_gene: TRBV5-6
abundance: -

CDR3nt: TGTGCCAGCACCGTATCATTCGATTCCTACAATGAGCAGTTCTTC
CDR3aa: CASTVSFDSYNEQFF
d_gene: -
j_gene: TRBJ2-1
v_gene: TRBV7-8
abundance: many

CDR3nt: TGTGCCAGCAGAGGTGAGGTGACCCAGTACTTC
CDR3aa: CASRGEVTQYF
d_gene: -
j_gene: TRBJ2-5
v_gene: TRBV7-2
abundance: few

CDR3nt: TGCAGTGTGATGAACACTGAAGCTTTCTTT
CDR3aa: CSVMNTEAFF
d_gene: -
j_gene: TRBJ1-1
v_gene: TRBV20-1
abundance: -

CDR3nt: TGTGCCAGCAGCTACTCGGACAGGGAAAATTCACCCCTCCACTTT
CDR3aa: CASSYSDRENSPLHF
d_gene: TRBD1
j_gene: TRBJ1-6
v_gene: TRBV6-5
abundance: -

CDR3nt: TGTGCCAGCAGTGGGACCGTCGACTACAATGAGCAGTTCTTC
CDR3aa: CASSGTVDYNEQFF
d_gene: -
j_gene: TRBJ2-1
v_gene: TRBV6-1
abundance: many

CDR3nt: TGTGCCAGCAGCTTAGTCCCCACAGGGGGCGAGCAGTACTTC
CDR3aa: CASSLVPTGGEQYF
d_gene: TRBD1
j_gene: TRBJ2-7
v_gene: TRBV7-6
abundance: once

CDR3nt: TGTGCCAGCAGCGTAGCCCCTGGGGCGGGAGGAGAGACCCAGTACTTC
CDR3aa: CASSVAPGAGGETQYF
d_gene: TRBD2
j_gene: TRBJ2-5
v_gene: TRBV9
abundance: few

CDR3nt: TGTGCCAGCAGTGATATGTCGAAACGGAATCAGCCCCAGCATTTT
CDR3aa: CASSDMSKRNQPQHF
d_gene: -
j_gene: TRBJ1-5
v_gene: TRBV2
abundance: -

CDR3nt: TGTGCCAGCAGCTTGAGAGCTGGCCTAGTCTATGGCTACACCTTC
CDR3aa: CASSLRAGLVYGYTF
d_gene: -
j_gene: TRBJ1-2
v_gene: TRBV5-6
abundance: few

CDR3nt: TGCGCCAGCAGCCAAGATCTAGCGGGAGTCCCAGATACGCAGTATTTT
CDR3aa: CASSQDLAGVPDTQYF
d_gene: TRBD2
j_gene: TRBJ2-3
v_gene: TRBV4-3
abundance: many

CDR3nt: TGCGCCAGCCACGAAGGGGCTAATGAAAAACTGTTTTTT
CDR3aa: CASHEGANEKLFF
d_gene: -
j_gene: TRBJ1-4
v_gene: TRBV5-1
abundance: -

CDR3nt: TGCGCCAGCAGCTTAGAACAGGGAGGAATCGAAGCTTTCTTT
CDR3aa: CASSLEQGGIEAFF
d_gene: -
j_gene: TRBJ1-1
v_gene: TRBV5-1
abundance: -

CDR3nt: TGTGCCAGCAGCTTTGGAGTAACGAACACTGAAGCTTTCTTT
CDR3aa: CASSFGVTNTEAFF
d_gene: -
j_gene: TRBJ1-1
v_gene: TRBV13
abundance: many

CDR3nt: TGTGCCAGCAGCTCACAGGGATTAGGCTACGAGCAGTACTTC
CDR3aa: CASSSQGLGYEQYF
d_gene: -
j_gene: TRBJ2-7
v_gene: TRBV7-2
abundance: few

CDR3nt: TGTGCCAGCAGCCCACGGCGCCTAGCGGGAGATGATACGCAGTATTTT
CDR3aa: CASSPRRLAGDDTQYF
d_gene: TRBD2
j_gene: TRBJ2-3
v_gene: TRBV6-1
abundance: few

CDR3nt: TGTGCCAGCAGACAAGGGGGACTAGCGGGAAGCTCCTACGAGCAGTACTTC
CDR3aa: CASRQGGLAGSSYEQYF
d_gene: TRBD2
j_gene: TRBJ2-7
v_gene: TRBV7-2
abundance: few

CDR3nt: TGTGCCAGCGTACTCAGGGTTGGTGCCTACGAGCAGTACTTC
CDR3aa: CASVLRVGAYEQYF
d_gene: -
j_gene: TRBJ2-7
v_gene: TRBV6-5
abundance: many

CDR3nt: TGTGCCAGCAGACCGGATGGGGGAAACACCATATATTTT
CDR3aa: CASRPDGGNTIYF
d_gene: -
j_gene: TRBJ1-3
v_gene: TRBV11-3
abundance: -

CDR3nt: TGTGCCAGCAGTTCTACCGGGACAGGGGACCTTTTCCTCCACTTT
CDR3aa: CASSSTGTGDLFLHF
d_gene: TRBD1
j_gene: TRBJ1-6
v_gene: TRBV12-3/TRBV12-4
abundance: few